This is a list of T cell receptor beta chains from one sample in a study of blood T cells in healthy people across ages. TCRdb ran MiXCR on the 5' RACE reads and lists one entry per CDR3 protein. The table has about 1.5 million distinct CDR3 sequences, approximately 39% seen once. The sequencing sample was made of blood. Every receptor here comes from a woman between 18 and 29 years old in good health. The conserved cysteine and the conserved F or W are not part of the CDR3 here. Each record gives: CDR3 protein, clone size, V gene. Not all rows give a size; the values are once, few, many and, for expanded clones, a class.

cdr3_aa: ASSSRAGEYEQY
clone_size: once
v_call: TRBV7-2

cdr3_aa: ASSSRGRARYEQY
clone_size: once
v_call: TRBV7-9

cdr3_aa: SAHRGQSYEQY
clone_size: many
v_call: TRBV20-1

cdr3_aa: AISGLAGPYEQY
clone_size: .
v_call: TRBV10-3

cdr3_aa: ARSRLALNEQF
clone_size: .
v_call: TRBV12-3/TRBV12-4

cdr3_aa: ASSPELRMSEAF
clone_size: .
v_call: TRBV3-1

cdr3_aa: ASSPLFGSSTDTQY
clone_size: .
v_call: TRBV28

cdr3_aa: ASTKAEGARYNEQF
clone_size: .
v_call: TRBV6-5

cdr3_aa: ASSLEGQGNTIY
clone_size: .
v_call: TRBV5-1

cdr3_aa: ASSPQNIKGEQY
clone_size: few
v_call: TRBV12-3/TRBV12-4

cdr3_aa: ASSPGRDNEQF
clone_size: .
v_call: TRBV7-2

cdr3_aa: ASRPDPYSNQPQH
clone_size: .
v_call: TRBV27

cdr3_aa: ASSQVGLAGVAYNEQF
clone_size: .
v_call: TRBV12-3/TRBV12-4

cdr3_aa: AYTWSVNTEAF
clone_size: .
v_call: TRBV30

cdr3_aa: ASSPTGEEGETQY
clone_size: .
v_call: TRBV14

cdr3_aa: ASRESGDDTQY
clone_size: few
v_call: TRBV12-3/TRBV12-4

cdr3_aa: SASSQMNTEAF
clone_size: few
v_call: TRBV20-1

cdr3_aa: ASSRGLAGTGELF
clone_size: many
v_call: TRBV7-9

cdr3_aa: ASSAGRSTEAF
clone_size: few
v_call: TRBV2

cdr3_aa: ASSPLTGAAAVHGYT
clone_size: .
v_call: TRBV13

cdr3_aa: ASSYFIAFGDEQF
clone_size: few
v_call: TRBV6-6

cdr3_aa: ASRAAAYSEQY
clone_size: .
v_call: TRBV28

cdr3_aa: ATNRGLAGSKNIQY
clone_size: .
v_call: TRBV15

cdr3_aa: ASSLRGRAEFGTDTQY
clone_size: .
v_call: TRBV7-9

cdr3_aa: ASSKDSSYNEQF
clone_size: few
v_call: TRBV12-3/TRBV12-4

cdr3_aa: SARGTSGRAMREQF
clone_size: .
v_call: TRBV20-1

cdr3_aa: ASTLGTAMNTEAF
clone_size: few
v_call: TRBV12-3/TRBV12-4

cdr3_aa: SARGDSSQETQY
clone_size: .
v_call: TRBV20-1

cdr3_aa: ASSLDHGAVTDTQY
clone_size: .
v_call: TRBV11-2